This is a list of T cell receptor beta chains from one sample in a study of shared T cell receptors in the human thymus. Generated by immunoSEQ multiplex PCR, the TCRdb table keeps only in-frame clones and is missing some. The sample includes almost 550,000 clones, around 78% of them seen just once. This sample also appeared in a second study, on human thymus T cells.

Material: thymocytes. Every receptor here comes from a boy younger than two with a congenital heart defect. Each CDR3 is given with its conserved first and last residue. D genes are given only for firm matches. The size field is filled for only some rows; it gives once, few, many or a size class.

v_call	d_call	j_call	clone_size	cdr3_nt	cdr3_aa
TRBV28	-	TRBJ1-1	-	TGTGCCAGCAGTTGTGGCAGGACATTAGACACTGAAGCTTTCTTT	CASSCGRTLDTEAFF
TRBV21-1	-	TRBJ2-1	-	TGTGCCAGCAGCATCTCACAGGGGACTAGCATGTACAATGAGCAGTTCTTC	CASSISQGTSMYNEQFF
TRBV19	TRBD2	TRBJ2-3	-	TGTGCCAGTAGTATAGTCCTAGCGGGGGACACAGATACGCAGTATTTT	CASSIVLAGDTDTQYF
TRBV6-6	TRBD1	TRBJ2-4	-	TGTGCCAGCAGTTGGGGGACAGGGACGGCCAAAAACATTCAGTACTTC	CASSWGTGTAKNIQYF
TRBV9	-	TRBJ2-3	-	TGTGCCAGCAGCAACAACCCCGAGGGGGCAGATACGCAGTATTTT	CASSNNPEGADTQYF
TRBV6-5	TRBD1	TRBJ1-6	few	TGTGCCAGCAGCCCCGACAGGGCCTTACATTCACCCCTCCACTTT	CASSPDRALHSPLHF
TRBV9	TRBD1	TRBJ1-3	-	TGTGCCAGCAGCGTCGGGACAGGGGTGGACACCATATATTTT	CASSVGTGVDTIYF
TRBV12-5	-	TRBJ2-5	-	TGTGCTAGTGGTTTGGTACCGAGAGAGGAGACCCAGTACTTC	CASGLVPREETQYF
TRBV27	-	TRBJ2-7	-	TGTGCCAGCAGTCCCGTCCTGACAGGCAGCTCCTACGAGCAGTACTTC	CASSPVLTGSSYEQYF
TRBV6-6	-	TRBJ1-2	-	TGTGCCAGCATCGGGGGGCGTCTTTATGGCTACACCTTC	CASIGGRLYGYTF
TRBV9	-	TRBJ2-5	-	TGTGCCAGCAGCGTAGCAGGGGACCCCCTGCGAGAGACCCAGTACTTC	CASSVAGDPLRETQYF